This TCR beta chain was documented in a study of T cell responses to AZD1222 COVID-19 vaccine. Study-level background: Second-dose schedules of about 4 or about 12 weeks were combined.

CDR1 and CDR2 (germline): SNHLY, FYNNEI. V lost 4 bases to trimming and J lost 3 bases, with 10 bases between them. The CDR3 length is 14 residues. Only in-frame clones appear in the TCRdb table, and some are missing; sequencing was by immunoSEQ multiplex PCR. Here the sample spans around 120,000 clones, about 87% being singletons. In regard to this clone: Its matching antigen is unknown.

General study results and limits: Researchers report vaccine-associated CD4 TCRs spanning spike, with dominance at 160-218 and 743-854. Donors were largely white British and mainly female; clonal diversity was possibly underestimated.

V is TRBV2 and J is TRBJ1-5; no firm D call. The clonotype originates from an adult in good health. The starting material was peripheral blood, obtained on day 0 of AZD1222 vaccination. Here the CDR3 reads CASSGVSHNQPQHF. The DNA for the CDR3 is TGTGCCAGCAGTGGGGTCAGTCACAATCAGCCCCAGCATTTT.